Following are 19 T cell receptor beta chains from one sample sequenced in a study of shared clonotypes between healthy human individuals. TCRdb keeps only in-frame clones here, not all; method: immunoSEQ multiplex PCR. Among 950,000 to 1,100,000 clones, about 80% were seen once, and the ten largest hold roughly 0.62%. Sequencing was performed on memory CD4+ T cells from PBMCs. Subset given: CD45RA-negative fraction. These receptors all stem from a man younger than 35 in good health. Some clones in this sample may be carry-over from other donors' samples.

As regards this clone: The sample holds other DNA sequences that translate to the same CDR3. The chain is built from TRBV7-9 and TRBJ1-5; D unresolved. CDR3 size: 13 residues. Germline V gene lookup returns CDR1 SEHNR and CDR2 FQNEAQ (reference sequence). For the CDR3, the DNA is TGTGCTAGCTTCCAGGTTGGCAATCAGCCCCAGCATTTT. It specifies CASFQVGNQPQHF.

The chain uses TRBV5-1 and TRBJ2-1, with 7 bases lining up with TRBD2. V lost 6 bases to trimming and J lost 2 bases; unmatched junction nucleotides: 8. The length of the CDR3 is 15 residues. The germline V gene has CDR1 SGHRS and CDR2 YFSETQ. As DNA, the CDR3 is TGCGCCAGCACCACTAGCGCCGAAACCTACAATGAGCAGTTCTTC. This codes for CASTTSAETYNEQFF.

CDR3 in DNA: TGTGCCAGCAGCCGAGGGACTTGGACAGACCAAGAGACCCAGTACTTC. It encodes CASSRGTWTDQETQYF. The V and J genes are TRBV7-6 and TRBJ2-5; D assignment may be TRBD1 or TRBD2 (6 bases each). This CDR3 has 16 amino acids. Trimming pared 5 bases from V and 0 bases from J, leaving 16 bases between. Germline V gene sequence: CDR1 SGHVS, CDR2 FNYEAQ.

The genes are TRBV7-6 and TRBJ2-1; possible D gene TRBD2, 5 bases. CDR1 is SGHVS and CDR2 is FNYEAQ in the germline V gene. V dropped 5 bases and J dropped 5 bases, with 10 bases sitting between them. The CDR3 sequence is 13 residues long. CDR3 nucleotides: TGTGCCAGCAGCCCCCGGACTGACAATGAGCAGTTCTTC. The encoded protein is CASSPRTDNEQFF. Full variable domain (rest looked up from reference TRBV7-6 and TRBJ2-1): GAGVSQSPRYKVTKRGQDVALRCDPISGHVSLYWYRQALGQGPEFLTYFNYEAQQDKSGLPNDRFSAERPEGSISTLTIQRTEQRDSAMYRCASSPRTDNEQFFGPGTRLTVL.

The chain joins TRBV4-2 to TRBJ2-2; D is possibly TRBD1 (5 bases). The CDR3 consists of 14 residues. CDR1 LGHNA and CDR2 YNFKEQ come from the germline V gene. V gave up 3 bases and J gave up 3 bases, with 8 bases separating them. CDR3 bases: TGTGCCAGCAGCCAGAAAGGGGACACCGGGGAGCTGTTTTTT. This encodes CASSQKGDTGELFF.

The chain couples TRBV7-8 to TRBJ2-3; D may be TRBD2 (5 bases). V was trimmed by 4 bases and J by 2 bases, leaving 10 bases between them. CDR3 length equals 14 residues. CDR1 SGHVS and CDR2 FQNEAQ come from the germline V gene. CDR3 loop: CASSSTGNTDTQYF. The CDR3 DNA follows: TGTGCCAGCAGCTCGACCGGGAACACAGATACGCAGTATTTT.

V usage is TRBV14 and J usage is TRBJ1-1, with no clear D. Trimming cost V 6 bases and J 0 bases, with 8 bases left between them. CDR3 length: 13 amino acids. Germline assignment: CDR1 SGHDN and CDR2 FVKESK. CDR3 nucleotides: TGTGCCAGCAGTCATGGAATGAACACTGAAGCTTTCTTT. This translates into CASSHGMNTEAFF.

This clone was seen more than once but under ten times. V gene TRBV11-2 combines with J gene TRBJ1-2, with 8 bases fitting TRBD1. V dropped 0 bases and J dropped 1; count of bases not matched to a gene: 10. Germline-derived CDR1 and CDR2 are SGHAT and FQNNGV. The CDR3 is 18 amino acids. The CDR3: CASSLDLTGQGYNYGYTF. The CDR3 DNA sequence: TGTGCCAGCAGCTTAGATCTTACCGGACAGGGATATAACTATGGCTACACCTTC.

The J gene is TRBJ2-6, the V gene TRBV5-6; D call uncertain. The CDR3 totals 16 residues. Trimming cost V 4 bases and J 3 bases, with 14 bases left between them. The germline V gene has CDR1 SGHDT and CDR2 YYEEEE. The CDR3 loop is CASSHARVLGANVLTF. CDR3 nucleotide sequence: TGTGCCAGCAGCCACGCAAGGGTCCTTGGGGCCAACGTCCTGACTTTC.

The chain combines TRBV28 with TRBJ2-7, with 9 bases identical to TRBD2. From germline, CDR1 is MDHEN and CDR2 SYDVKM. This CDR3 region has 14 residues. Trimming cost V 5 bases and J 6 bases; bases outside gene matches: 8. The DNA for the CDR3 is TGTGCCAGCAGTCTTAGCGGGAGACGGGGCGAGCAGTACTTC. Its protein is CASSLSGRRGEQYF.

In this sample, this clone turned up a few times. The sample has other DNA sequences that encode this CDR3 too. The chain uses TRBV18 and TRBJ1-5; TRBD1 matches 10 bases. Losses at the gene ends were 3 bases for V and 5 bases for J; bases not matched to a gene: 1. This CDR3 has 14 amino acids. CDR1 KGHSH and CDR2 LQKENI come from the germline V gene. The CDR3 DNA reads as TGTGCCAGCTCACCCGGGACAGGGGATCAGCCCCAGCATTTT. It is translated as CASSPGTGDQPQHF.

This clone has ten or more counts. CDR3 nucleotide sequence: TGTGCCAGAAGCGTCCTCGGGTCGCCGAACTACGAGCAGTACTTC. It specifies CARSVLGSPNYEQYF. This rearrangement joins TRBV5-3 to TRBJ2-7; D is unclear. TRBV5-3 counts as an open reading frame of uncertain function. The CDR3 is 15 residues long. Between the trimmed V and J ends, which lost 4 bases and 3 bases, there was a span of 17 bases.

The chain is built from TRBV6-1 and TRBJ2-3; TRBD2 agrees at 9 bases. Germline CDR1 reads MNHNS; CDR2 reads SASEGT. This CDR3 contains 13 residues. Trimming cost V 6 bases and J 8 bases; bases outside gene matches: 6. For the CDR3, the DNA is TGTGCCAGCAGCGAGCGGGAGGAACGTACGCAGTATTTT. It yields the protein CASSEREERTQYF.

The CDR3 DNA reads TGTGCCAGCAGCCCCTGGGGTCAGCCCCAGCATTTT. It translates to CASSPWGQPQHF. The chain uses TRBV7-2 and TRBJ1-5; D ambiguous. The CDR3 length is 12 residues. Germline-derived CDR1 and CDR2 are SGHTA and FQGNSA. Deletions cut 5 bases from V and 6 bases from J, with 8 bases between.

The chain combines TRBV6-6 with TRBJ2-5; TRBD1 aligns across 9 bases. Near its end, the DNA agrees better with TRBJ2-7, so the J call may be wrong. This CDR3 has 15 residues. Germline loops: CDR1 MNHNY, CDR2 SVGAGI (reference sequence). The CDR3 DNA reads TGTGCCAGCAGTTACCCCGGACAGGGGAACTACGAGCAGTACTTC. This sequence encodes CASSYPGQGNYEQYF.

This CDR3 is CASSLAPGRGGNTIYF. The CDR3 DNA is TGTGCCAGCAGCTTAGCGCCAGGGAGAGGGGGAAACACCATATATTTT. The chain couples TRBV7-2 to TRBJ1-3; tentative D call: TRBD1 (5 bases). The germline V and J ends were trimmed by 0 bases and 4 bases, with 13 bases remaining between them. The V gene's germline CDR1 is SGHTA and CDR2 FQGNSA. The CDR3 totals 16 residues.

The V and J genes are TRBV7-3 and TRBJ2-1, with 9 bases fitting TRBD1. The V gene's germline CDR1 is SGHTA and CDR2 FQGTGA. V lost 4 bases to trimming and J lost 3 bases; unmatched junction nucleotides: 7. The CDR3 has 16 residues. DNA for the CDR3: TGTGCCAGCAGCTCTGATCGACAGGGGGGCTACAATGAGCAGTTCTTC. Translated, it gives CASSSDRQGGYNEQFF.

The chain couples TRBV14 to TRBJ2-3, with TRBD2 matching over 11 bases. The V gene's germline CDR1 is SGHDN and CDR2 FVKESK. The CDR3 has 16 residues. V lost 5 bases and J lost 2; bases outside the gene matches: 6. CDR3 bases: TGTGCCAGCAGCACCAGACTAGCGGGATACACAGATACGCAGTATTTT. The encoded protein is CASSTRLAGYTDTQYF.

This chain connects TRBV7-2 to TRBJ1-1, with D possibly being TRBD1 (6 bases). Germline lookup yields CDR1 SGHTA and CDR2 FQGNSA. Between the trimmed V and J ends, which lost 2 bases and 5 bases, there was a span of 18 bases. The CDR3 is 16 amino acids. The CDR3 spells CASSLLYGGRGTEAFF. The DNA of the CDR3 is TGTGCCAGCAGCTTACTCTACGGGGGGCGCGGGACTGAAGCTTTCTTT.